These 9 T cell receptor beta chains share one sample of origin, sequenced in a study of PD-L1 blockade in urothelial cancer. The time point: pretreatment peripheral blood. Data came from immunoSEQ multiplex PCR; TCRdb stores just in-frame clones and leaves some out. Of nearly 45,000 clones detected, approximately 91% appear once; the ten largest clones hold 20% to 30%. The material was PBMCs, obtained around atezolizumab (anti-PD-L1) treatment. The source of these receptors is a donor aged 40 or older with urothelial cancer.

The rearrangement links TRBV27 to TRBJ2-1, with 8 bases identical to TRBD2. The length of the CDR3 is 16 residues. Trimming at V came to 3 bases and at J to 3 bases, leaving 7 bases not matched to a gene. Germline V CDR1 and CDR2: MNHEY, SMNVEV (reference sequence). CDR3 nucleotides: TGTGCCAGCAGTTTTTGGGCGGGAGGAGGCTACAATGAGCAGTTCTTC. It is translated as CASSFWAGGGYNEQFF.

With respect to this clone: Compared with germline, one end of the junction differs, possibly owing to a read error. The chain is built from TRBV5-6 and TRBJ2-7, with 7 bases that match TRBD1. The germline gives CDR1 SGHDT, CDR2 YYEEEE. The CDR3 length is 12 residues. The CDR3 DNA follows: TGTGCCAGCAGCTTGGGGGGGACAGCTTTCCGCTTC. It is translated as CASSLGGTAFRF.

The genes are TRBV4-3 and TRBJ2-2; weak D call: TRBD2 (5 bases). Looked up from germline, CDR1 is LGHNA and CDR2 is YSLEER. V was pared by 1 base and J by 1 base, with 7 bases between. The CDR3 spans 15 residues. The CDR3 reads CASSQVRGNTGELFF. Written as DNA, the CDR3 is TGCGCCAGCAGCCAAGTCCGGGGGAACACCGGGGAGCTGTTTTTT.

CDR3 in DNA: TGTGCCAGCAGTGAACACAGGGCTGAAGCTTTCTTT. This gives the protein CASSEHRAEAFF. The J gene is TRBJ1-1, the V gene TRBV6-1; TRBD1 is a possible D gene (6 bases). Trimming took off 2 bases at V and 6 bases at J, with 7 bases between the two ends. The CDR3 spans 12 residues. Germline values: CDR1 MNHNS, CDR2 SASEGT.

The rearrangement uses TRBV18 and TRBJ2-7; maybe TRBD2 (5 bases). This CDR3 contains 16 residues. The germline CDR1 and CDR2 sequences are KGHSH and LQKENI. V dropped 3 bases and J dropped 2 bases, with 17 bases sitting between them. The CDR3: CASSPGDTSRAYEQYF. Written as DNA, the CDR3 is TGTGCCAGCTCACCGGGAGACACATCGAGGGCCTACGAGCAGTACTTC.

V and J are TRBV30 and TRBJ2-7, with a weak D call TRBD2 (5 bases). The CDR3 has 12 amino acids. The V end was cut by 4 bases, the J end by 6 bases, with 13 bases between. CDR1 and CDR2 from the germline V gene are GTSNPN and SVGIG (reference sequence). For the CDR3, the DNA is TGTGCCTGGACGGGGAATCCGGGCGAGCAGTACTTC. Translation: CAWTGNPGEQYF.

This chain uses TRBV28 with TRBJ2-5, with D possibly matching TRBD1 (6 bases). Germline CDR1 and CDR2: MDHEN and SYDVKM. The CDR3 loop spans 12 amino acids. V lost 4 bases and J 9 bases, leaving 12 bases between the germline ends. DNA for the CDR3: TGTGCCAGCAGTTCGACAGGTCTTGCCCAGTACTTC. This gives the protein CASSSTGLAQYF.

The chain is built from TRBV7-6 and TRBJ2-2, with 10 bases lining up with TRBD2. V was pared by 5 bases and J by 7 bases, with 4 bases of the junction left unmatched. There are 14 residues in the CDR3. Germline V gene lookup returns CDR1 SGHVS and CDR2 FNYEAQ. The CDR3 here is CASSPGLAFGELFF. The CDR3, as DNA: TGTGCCAGCAGCCCGGGACTAGCGTTCGGGGAGCTGTTTTTT.

The chain is built from TRBV30 and TRBJ2-7; the match to TRBD1 covers 7 bases. The CDR3 spans 13 residues. In germline, CDR1 is GTSNPN, CDR2 SVGIG (reference sequence). The junction had 7 bases not matched to a gene; V was cut back by 5 bases and J by 3 bases. CDR3 DNA: TGTGCCTGGGGGTCCGACAGGGTCTACGAGCAGTACTTC. The encoded protein is CAWGSDRVYEQYF.